These T cell receptor beta chains were read from a single sample in a study of cytomegalovirus exposure and HLA in healthy donors. TCRdb's copy holds only in-frame clones and misses some; the assay was immunoSEQ multiplex PCR. The table includes approximately 140,000 clones, around 73% detected once. Source material: PBMCs. The receptors were sampled from a woman under 30 in good health and CMV-seronegative. The CDR3 runs from the conserved cysteine through the conserved F or W.

>TRBJ1-2|TRBV5-1|15
CASSLDGPGGPGYTF
>TRBJ1-2|TRBV28|15
CASSVSWTPGYGYTF
>TRBJ1-1|TRBV5-6|15
CASSDRDAGSTEAFF
>TRBJ2-1|TRBV18|16
CASSTTEGRVYNEQFF
>TRBJ1-2|TRBV25-1|15
CASSNGTGGPYGYTF
>TRBJ2-3|TRBV9|16
CASSVVGGGSTDTQYF
>TRBJ1-2|TRBV7-2|16
CASSLSLQGPTYGYTF
>TRBJ1-3|TRBV6-5|11
CASSQGNTIYF
>TRBJ1-1|TRBV5-1|16
CASSSSTGTMNTEAFF
>TRBJ1-3|TRBV11-2|13
CASSSNSGNTIYF
>TRBJ2-1|TRBV19|15
CASTRGTSGNNEQFF
>TRBJ1-5|TRBV2|13
CASSDNSNQPQHF
>TRBJ2-6|TRBV9|14
CASSVRGGANVLTF
>TRBJ2-5|TRBV2|14
CASSEMAGNWGQYF
>TRBJ1-2|TRBV11-2|13
CASSLRAVTGYTF
>TRBJ2-5|TRBV11-2|14
CASSLNRGGETQYF
>TRBJ2-5|TRBV6-5|13
CASSPRQGETQYF
>TRBJ1-2|TRBV18|13
CASSQDRDYGYTF
>TRBJ2-7|TRBV11-1|15
CASSSFGTGVYEQYF
>TRBJ1-1|TRBV7-9|12
CASSTDHRRAFF
>TRBJ1-1|TRBV7-2|13
CASSFAANTEAFF
>TRBJ2-5|TRBV6-6|14
CASAIGGTEETQYF
>TRBJ2-6|TRBV5-4|15
CASSPPGSGANGLTF
>TRBJ1-2|TRBV9|15
CASSPRQGIYYGYTF
>TRBJ1-2|TRBV28|13
CASSVTANYGYTF
>TRBJ1-1|TRBV10-3|15
CAISRDSFMNTEAFF
>TRBJ1-6|TRBV10-3|16
CAISPESGGRNSPLHF
>TRBJ1-2|TRBV7-8|14
CASSSTGRDYGYTF
>TRBJ2-1|TRBV5-6|15
CASSRGGGGYNEQFF
>TRBJ2-1|TRBV5-1|16
CASSLEPAGSYNEQFF
>TRBJ1-1|TRBV23-1|16
CASSQGKARRDTEAFF
>TRBJ2-2|TRBV7-2|16
CASSSGLAGNTGELFF
>TRBJ2-5|TRBV5-1|15
CASSLEGTSEETQYF
>TRBJ1-2|TRBV28|14
CASSSGQYTSGYTF
>TRBJ2-3|TRBV19|16
CASSIGGQGAGDTQYF
>TRBJ2-3|TRBV14|16
CASSQDRAERTDTQYF
>TRBJ1-2|TRBV5-1|15
CASSPGTSPNYGYTF
>TRBJ2-3|TRBV7-2|13
CASSSGSTDTQYF
>TRBJ2-6|TRBV28|19
CASSLPGLAVNSGANVLTF
>TRBJ1-1|TRBV7-9|14
CASSFGTGETEAFF
>TRBJ1-2|TRBV11-2|14
CASSNPRQGYGYTF
>TRBJ2-3|TRBV4-3|18
CASSQGLAGGPMVDTQYF
>TRBJ2-1|TRBV7-2|16
CASRETSGTGLHEQFF
>TRBJ2-4|TRBV9|13
CASSGGGMDIQYF
>TRBJ2-1|TRBV7-9|12
CASSKRGALGFF
>TRBJ1-2|TRBV11-2|14
CASSFLSGNYGYTF
>TRBJ2-5|TRBV7-7|14
CASSYAGGQETQYF
>TRBJ2-3|TRBV6-4|14
CASSRDSITDTQYF
>TRBJ1-2|TRBV11-2|15
CASSLEGGQLYGYTF
>TRBJ1-2|TRBV6-5|16
CASSYSRDRGGYGYTF
>TRBJ2-4|TRBV7-2|13
CASSLDTKNSQYF
>TRBJ2-1|TRBV5-1|15
CASSLAEREFHEQFF
>TRBJ2-7|TRBV5-1|17
CASSLRGGALQTYEQYF